A selection of T cell receptor beta chains follows, all from one sample in a study of cytomegalovirus exposure and HLA in healthy donors. Clones were read by immunoSEQ multiplex PCR, and TCRdb kept only the in-frame ones, dropping some. The sample shows about 120,000 clones, over 75% of them seen only once. Sequencing was performed on PBMCs. The receptor set was obtained from a young man in good health and CMV-seropositive. CDR3s leave out the opening cysteine and the closing phenylalanine or tryptophan. The order of the fields is D gene, J gene, V gene, CDR3 protein. The D gene is left open where the match is weak.

TRBD2,TRBJ2-5,TRBV9,ASSVAWASGYQETQY
TRBD1,TRBJ1-1,TRBV9,ASSAGQVFGNTEAF
.,TRBJ1-3,TRBV5-1,ASSRGWRSSAGNTIY
.,TRBJ1-2,TRBV29-1,SVPRANYGYT
.,TRBJ2-7,TRBV5-1,ASSSRGEGPYEQY
.,TRBJ2-7,TRBV16,ASSQSSNSYEQY
.,TRBJ1-5,TRBV6-6,ASSYSRGQPQH
TRBD2,TRBJ2-7,TRBV5-4,ASSSQREVAYEQY
.,TRBJ2-1,TRBV5-5,ASNGHGSANEQF
.,TRBJ2-7,TRBV2,ASTYYMNTYEQY
.,TRBJ1-1,TRBV2,ASSEAGVGGMNTEAF
.,TRBJ1-1,TRBV10-3,AISEGGTEAF
.,TRBJ2-7,TRBV15,ATSRGGTTITYEQY
.,TRBJ2-5,TRBV5-1,ASSFPRGGETQY
.,TRBJ1-2,TRBV5-1,ASSLARRDYGYT
TRBD1,TRBJ2-7,TRBV6-4,ASSASTRDSEQY
.,TRBJ1-4,TRBV7-3,ASSLGSGRSNEKLF
.,TRBJ2-1,TRBV7-9,ASSRETGEQF
.,TRBJ1-6,TRBV18,ASSPRQGPTYNSPLH
.,TRBJ1-1,TRBV11-2,ASSGANTEAF
.,TRBJ2-7,TRBV7-9,ASSETRSSYEQY
TRBD1,TRBJ1-5,TRBV28,ASTLYRGTANQPQH
.,TRBJ1-2,TRBV5-1,ATHPGMGNYGYT
.,TRBJ2-3,TRBV6-1,ASDGQAKNTDTQY
TRBD1,TRBJ2-1,TRBV7-2,ASSRDRGGNEQF
.,TRBJ2-7,TRBV5-1,ASSGLTRGSYEQY
TRBD2,TRBJ2-1,TRBV27,ASTAVALAGGGFNNEQF
.,TRBJ2-5,TRBV4-1,ASSPPDLKETQY
TRBD1,TRBJ2-7,TRBV27,ASSLTGGRRDPYEQY
.,TRBJ2-3,TRBV7-9,ASNSYVAQRRDTQY
TRBD2,TRBJ2-5,TRBV13,ASSPPGLAGQETQY